This entry features one T cell receptor (beta chain) sequence. Its target is not known. This cohort consisted of healthy bone marrow donors. This record comes from a study of cytomegalovirus exposure and HLA in healthy donors. About the research overall: Genetic ancestry analysis placed 75% to 85% of the 410 or so donors that were genotyped in the Caucasian-associated cluster. Findings and limits, study-wide: Later analysis showed most CMV-associated TCR beta chains appearing HLA-restricted. Later examination showed HLA-associated TCR beta chains had greater clonal expansion than equally common others.

The PCR was carried out with 60 Vbeta primers and 13 Jbeta primers. TCRdb keeps only in-frame clones here, not all; method: immunoSEQ multiplex PCR. The profile shows some 170,000 clones, about 81% of them singletons. Trimming shortened V by 2 bases and J by 4 bases, and 11 bases separated the two germline ends. CDR1 is ENHRY, CDR2 SYGVKD, per germline. There are 14 residues in the CDR3. This TCR was recovered from a woman aged 45 to 65 in good health and CMV-seropositive. This chain links TRBV10-3 with TRBJ1-1; D is perhaps TRBD1 (5 bases). The sample comprised PBMCs. The CDR3 here is CAISEQGVSTEAFF. CDR3 coding DNA: TGTGCCATCAGTGAGCAAGGGGTGAGCACTGAAGCTTTCTTT.